What follows is one TCR beta chain and its context. Its antigen is currently unknown. Clones were read by immunoSEQ multiplex PCR, and TCRdb kept only the in-frame ones, dropping some. The sample lists roughly 70,000 clones; 87% were seen once. The data belong to a study of OX40 agonist ivuxolimab in advanced cancers. Overall study: An anti-OX40 (CD134) antibody with agonistic activity, ivuxolimab, was administered to patients. Intravenous ivuxolimab at 0.01 to 10 mg/kg was given to patients every 2 weeks.

Study-wide results and caveats: Normalized T-cell clonal expansion was also low in some nonresponders.

Trimming took 0 bases from V and 5 from J, leaving 7 bases between them. This CDR3 has 13 residues. The germline V gene has CDR1 LGHNA and CDR2 YNFKEQ. Patients with autoimmune history or systemic immunosuppression were excluded. The origin of this receptor is an adult with an advanced solid tumor such as melanoma, head and neck, liver or kidney cancer. The sequenced sample was CD4+ or CD8+ T cells sorted from blood, obtained in a trial of the OX40 agonist ivuxolimab. The J gene is TRBJ2-5, the V gene TRBV4-2, with D unclear. The CDR3 region is CASSQDTYETQYF. The DNA of the CDR3 is TGTGCCAGCAGCCAAGATACGTACGAGACCCAGTACTTC.